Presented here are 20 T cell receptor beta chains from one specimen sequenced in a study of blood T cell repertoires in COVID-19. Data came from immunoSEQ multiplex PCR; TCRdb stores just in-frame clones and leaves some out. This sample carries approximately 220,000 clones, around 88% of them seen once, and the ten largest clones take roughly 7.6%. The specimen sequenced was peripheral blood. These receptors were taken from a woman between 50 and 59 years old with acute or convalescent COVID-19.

CDR3 nucleotide sequence: TGTGCCAGCAGCTTGGCCAAAGCGGGAGTAGATACGCAGTATTTT. Protein sequence: CASSLAKAGVDTQYF. The chain has TRBV5-4 and TRBJ2-3; TRBD2 matches 8 bases. V lost 0 bases, J lost 5 bases, and 5 bases stayed unmatched. The CDR3 runs 15 residues. Germline CDR1 and CDR2: SGHNT and YYREEE (reference sequence).

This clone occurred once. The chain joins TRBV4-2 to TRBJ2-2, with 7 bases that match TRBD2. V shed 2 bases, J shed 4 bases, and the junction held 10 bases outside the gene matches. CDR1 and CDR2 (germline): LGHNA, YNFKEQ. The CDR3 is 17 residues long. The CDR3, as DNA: TGTGCCAGCAGCCAAAGAGGAGCCCCGGGGGGCACCGGGGAGCTGTTTTTT. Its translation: CASSQRGAPGGTGELFF.

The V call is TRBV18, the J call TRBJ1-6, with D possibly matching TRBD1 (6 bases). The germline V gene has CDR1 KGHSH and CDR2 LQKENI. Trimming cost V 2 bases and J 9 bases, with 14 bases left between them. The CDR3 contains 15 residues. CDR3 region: CASSPNSQGSSPLHF. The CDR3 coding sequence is TGTGCCAGCTCACCAAATTCCCAGGGGTCTTCACCCCTCCACTTT. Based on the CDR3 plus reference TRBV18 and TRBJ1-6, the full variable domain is NAGVMQNPRHLVRRRGQEARLRCSPMKGHSHVYWYRQLPEEGLKFMVYLQKENIIDESGMPKERFSAEFPKEGPSILRIQQVVRGDSAAYFCASSPNSQGSSPLHFGNGTRLTVT.

The chain's CDR3 is CASSLVGQGAPYEQYF. The CDR3 DNA reads as TGCGCCAGCAGCTTGGTGGGACAGGGGGCGCCCTACGAGCAGTACTTC. The chain carries TRBV5-1 and TRBJ2-7, with 12 bases identical to TRBD1. Germline lookup yields CDR1 SGHRS and CDR2 YFSETQ. CDR3 length equals 16 residues. V lost 0 bases and J lost 2; bases outside the gene matches: 3. Full variable domain (outside the CDR3, taken from reference TRBV5-1 and TRBJ2-7): KAGVTQTPRYLIKTRGQQVTLSCSPISGHRSVSWYQQTPGQGLQFLFEYFSETQRNKGNFPGRFSGRQFSNSRSEMNVSTLELGDSALYLCASSLVGQGAPYEQYFGPGTRLTVT.

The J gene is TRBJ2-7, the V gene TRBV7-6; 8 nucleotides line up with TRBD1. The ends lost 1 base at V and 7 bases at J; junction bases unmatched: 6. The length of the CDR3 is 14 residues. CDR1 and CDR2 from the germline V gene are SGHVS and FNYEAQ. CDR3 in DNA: TGTGCCAGCAGCTTAGGGACAGGGTGGGGGGAGCAGTACTTC. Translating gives CASSLGTGWGEQYF.

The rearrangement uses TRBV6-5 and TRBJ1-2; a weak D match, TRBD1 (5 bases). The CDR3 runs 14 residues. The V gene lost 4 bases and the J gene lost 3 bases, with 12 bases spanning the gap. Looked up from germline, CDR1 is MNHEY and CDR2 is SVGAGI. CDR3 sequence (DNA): TGTGCCAGCAGTTCCGCGCGGGGGGACTATGGCTACACCTTC. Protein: CASSSARGDYGYTF.

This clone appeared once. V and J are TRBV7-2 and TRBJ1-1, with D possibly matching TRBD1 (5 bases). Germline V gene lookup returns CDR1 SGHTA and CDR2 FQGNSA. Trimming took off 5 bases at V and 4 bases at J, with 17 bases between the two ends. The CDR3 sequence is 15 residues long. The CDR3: CASSLKWGGSTEAFF. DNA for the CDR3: TGTGCCAGCAGCCTCAAGTGGGGGGGATCCACTGAAGCTTTCTTT.

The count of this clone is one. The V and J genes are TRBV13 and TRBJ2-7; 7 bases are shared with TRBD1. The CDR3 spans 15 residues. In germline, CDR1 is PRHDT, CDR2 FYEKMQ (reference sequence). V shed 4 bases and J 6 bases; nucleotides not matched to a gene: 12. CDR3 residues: CASSWNLQGLGEQYF. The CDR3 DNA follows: TGTGCCAGCAGCTGGAATTTACAGGGGCTCGGCGAGCAGTACTTC. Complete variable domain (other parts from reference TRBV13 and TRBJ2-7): AAGVIQSPRHLIKEKRETATLKCYPIPRHDTVYWYQQGPGQDPQFLISFYEKMQSDKGSIPDRFSAQQFSDYHSELNMSSLELGDSALYFCASSWNLQGLGEQYFGPGTRLTVT.

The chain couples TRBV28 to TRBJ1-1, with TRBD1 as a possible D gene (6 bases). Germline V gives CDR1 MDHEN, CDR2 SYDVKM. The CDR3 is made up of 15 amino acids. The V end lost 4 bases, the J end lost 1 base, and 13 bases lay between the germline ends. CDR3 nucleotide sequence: TGTGCCAGCAGTTATGCAGGGGCGAGGAACACTGAAGCTTTCTTT. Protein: CASSYAGARNTEAFF.

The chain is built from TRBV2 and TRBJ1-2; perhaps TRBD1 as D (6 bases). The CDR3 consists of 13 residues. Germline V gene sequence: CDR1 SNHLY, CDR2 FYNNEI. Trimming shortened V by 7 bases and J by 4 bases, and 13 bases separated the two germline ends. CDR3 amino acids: CASTGGGLYGYTF. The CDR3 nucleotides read TGTGCCAGCACCGGTGGGGGCCTCTATGGCTACACCTTC.

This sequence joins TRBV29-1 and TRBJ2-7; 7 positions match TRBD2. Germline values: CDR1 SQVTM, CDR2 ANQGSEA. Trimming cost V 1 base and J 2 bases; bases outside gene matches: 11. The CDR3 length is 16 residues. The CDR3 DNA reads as TGCAGCGTTGAAGTGGGGTCAAGCGGGATGGCCTACGAGCAGTACTTC. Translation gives CSVEVGSSGMAYEQYF.

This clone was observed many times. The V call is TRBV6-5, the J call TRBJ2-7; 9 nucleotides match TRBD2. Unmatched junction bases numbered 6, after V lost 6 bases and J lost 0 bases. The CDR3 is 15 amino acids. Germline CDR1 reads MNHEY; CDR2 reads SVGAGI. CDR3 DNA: TGTGCCAGCAGACTAAAGACTAGCGGCTCCTACGAGCAGTACTTC. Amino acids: CASRLKTSGSYEQYF.

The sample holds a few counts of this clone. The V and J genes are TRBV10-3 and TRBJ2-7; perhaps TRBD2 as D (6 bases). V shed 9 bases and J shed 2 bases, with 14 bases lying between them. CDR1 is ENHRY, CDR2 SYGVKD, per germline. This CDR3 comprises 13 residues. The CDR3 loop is CAMRLEETYEQYF. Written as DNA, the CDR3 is TGTGCCATGAGACTAGAAGAGACCTACGAGCAGTACTTC.

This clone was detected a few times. The CDR3 loop is CAISERQGAYEQYF. In DNA form, the CDR3 reads TGTGCCATCAGTGAAAGGCAGGGGGCCTACGAGCAGTACTTC. The J gene is TRBJ2-7, the V gene TRBV10-3; 7 nucleotides match TRBD1. The CDR3 runs 14 residues. Trimming took 3 bases from V and 2 from J; bases not matched to a gene: 4. Germline lookup yields CDR1 ENHRY and CDR2 SYGVKD.

CDR3 sequence: CASSPGLKQPQHF. CDR3 DNA sequence: TGTGCCAGCAGTCCAGGGTTGAAACAGCCCCAGCATTTT. The rearrangement uses TRBV6-2 or TRBV6-3 and TRBJ1-5, with D possibly TRBD1 on 5 matching bases. With 5 bases removed from V and 7 bases from J, the gap between germline ends came to 12 bases. The CDR3 is 13 amino acids. In germline, CDR1 is MNHEY, CDR2 SVGEGT.

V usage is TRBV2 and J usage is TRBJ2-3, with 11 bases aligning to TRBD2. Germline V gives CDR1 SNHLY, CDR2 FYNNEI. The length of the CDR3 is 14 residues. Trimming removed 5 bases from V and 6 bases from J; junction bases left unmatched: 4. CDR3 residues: CASSLRTSGDTQYF. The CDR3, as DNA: TGTGCCAGCAGTCTCCGGACTAGCGGGGATACGCAGTATTTT.

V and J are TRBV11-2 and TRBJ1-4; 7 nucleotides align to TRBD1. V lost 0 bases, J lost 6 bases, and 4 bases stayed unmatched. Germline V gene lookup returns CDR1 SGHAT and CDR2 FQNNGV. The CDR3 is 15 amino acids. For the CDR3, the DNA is TGTGCCAGCAGCTTAGATCTAGGGACAGATGAAAAACTGTTTTTT. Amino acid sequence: CASSLDLGTDEKLFF.

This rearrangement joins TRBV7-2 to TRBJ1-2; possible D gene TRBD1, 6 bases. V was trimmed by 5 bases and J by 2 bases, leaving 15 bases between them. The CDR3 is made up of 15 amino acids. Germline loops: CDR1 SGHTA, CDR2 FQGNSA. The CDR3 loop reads CASSTGHTLNYGYTF. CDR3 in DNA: TGTGCCAGCAGCACGGGACATACACTCAACTATGGCTACACCTTC.

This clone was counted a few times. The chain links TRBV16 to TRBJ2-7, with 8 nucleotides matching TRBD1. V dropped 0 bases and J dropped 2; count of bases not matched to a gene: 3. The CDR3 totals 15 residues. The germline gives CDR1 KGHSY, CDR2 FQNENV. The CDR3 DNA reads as TGTGCCAGCAGCCAATCGCGGGGACAGGCCTACGAGCAGTACTTC. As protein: CASSQSRGQAYEQYF.

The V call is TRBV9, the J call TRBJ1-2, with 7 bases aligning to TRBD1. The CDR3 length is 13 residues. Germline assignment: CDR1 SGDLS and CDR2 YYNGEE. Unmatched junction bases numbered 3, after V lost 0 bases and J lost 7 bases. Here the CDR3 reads CASSVGQGGGYTF. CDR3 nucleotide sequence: TGTGCCAGCAGCGTAGGCCAGGGGGGTGGCTACACCTTC.